This TCR beta chain was captured in a study of T cell responses to AZD1222 COVID-19 vaccine. On the study more broadly: It was second doses at about 4 or about 12 weeks that were pooled.

Trimming stripped 1 base from V and 10 bases from J, with 14 bases between. The CDR3 totals 14 residues. Looked up from germline, CDR1 is SGHNT and CDR2 is YENEEA. General study results and limits: Baseline serology detected seropositivity in only 6 or 7 AZD1222 recipients.

Sequencing was performed with immunoSEQ multiplex PCR; in TCRdb, only in-frame clones are kept and a portion is missing. The sample lists approximately 94,000 clones, 92% occurring once. To note about this clone: Its target is not known.

The chain uses TRBV11-3 and TRBJ2-1; possibly TRBD1 for D (7 bases). The starting material was peripheral blood, obtained on day 0 of AZD1222 vaccination. This TCR was recovered from an adult in good health. CDR3 nucleotide sequence: TGTGCCAGCAGCTTAGCCCAGGGGGGTCGGGAGCAGTTCTTC. Translation gives CASSLAQGGREQFF.